A single sample gave rise to the 23 T cell receptor beta chains below, sequenced in a study of neurological immune-mediated disorders. In TCRdb, the 5' RACE reads were re-called with MiXCR into one record per CDR3 protein. The data show 90,000 to 150,000 distinct CDR3 sequences, around 3% seen once. Material: PBMCs. Every receptor here comes from a woman between 25 and 40 years old with multiple sclerosis.

This clonotype came up many times. The rearrangement uses TRBV5-5 and TRBJ2-7, with 10 positions matching TRBD1. The germline V gene encodes CDR1 SGHKS and CDR2 YYEKEE (reference sequence). Trimming at V came to 4 bases and at J to 7 bases, leaving 8 bases not matched to a gene. This CDR3 is 14 amino acids long. The CDR3 loop reads CASSPGRDRGEQYF. DNA of the CDR3: TGTGCCAGCAGCCCCGGCCGGGACAGGGGAGAGCAGTACTTC. The full variable domain, its missing parts supplied by reference TRBV5-5 and TRBJ2-7, is DAGVTQSPTHLIKTRGQQVTLRCSPISGHKSVSWYQQVLGQGPQFIFQYYEKEERGRGNFPDRFSARQFPNYSSELNVNALLLGDSALYLCASSPGRDRGEQYFGPGTRLTVT.

This clonotype was seen ten or more times. V gene TRBV4-3 combines with J gene TRBJ2-6, with D unresolved. The V and J ends lost 1 base and 0 bases respectively, with 7 bases between them. The germline V gene has CDR1 LGHNA and CDR2 YSLEER. This CDR3 has 16 residues. The DNA for the CDR3 is TGCGCCAGCAGCCAAGGGATAAGCTCTGGGGCCAACGTCCTGACTTTC. Translated, it gives CASSQGISSGANVLTF.

Many counts were recorded for this clonotype. The V call is TRBV21-1, the J call TRBJ2-7; the table assigns TRBD1, which was not confirmed against the DNA. TRBV21-1 is deemed a pseudogene. The CDR3 covers 13 residues. Here the CDR3 reads CASFQGAPYEQYF. For the CDR3, the DNA is TGTGCCAGCTTCCAGGGGGCCCCCTACGAGCAGTACTTC.

This clonotype was picked up many times. This chain uses TRBV10-2 with TRBJ2-7; 7 bases line up with TRBD2. V lost 8 bases and J lost 2; bases outside the gene matches: 9. The germline V gene encodes CDR1 WSHSY and CDR2 SAAADI. The CDR3 is made up of 14 amino acids. The CDR3 sequence is CASESGELTYEQYF. The CDR3 nucleotides are TGCGCCAGCGAAAGCGGGGAACTAACCTACGAGCAGTACTTC.

This clonotype was recorded at least ten times. The J gene is TRBJ1-1, the V gene TRBV14, with no clear D. There are 13 residues in the CDR3. The germline V gene has CDR1 SGHDN and CDR2 FVKESK. Trimming removed 6 bases from V and 8 bases from J, with 16 bases in between. CDR3 in DNA: TGTGCCAGCAGGCAGCCAGGACGGAACGAAGCTTTCTTT. Translated, it gives CASRQPGRNEAFF. Together with reference TRBV14 and TRBJ1-1, the CDR3 gives the full variable domain: EAGVTQFPSHSVIEKGQTVTLRCDPISGHDNLYWYRRVMGKEIKFLLHFVKESKQDESGMPNNRFLAERTGGTYSTLKVQPAELEDSGVYFCASRQPGRNEAFFGQGTRLTVV.

The table lists this clonotype with many counts. J is TRBJ2-7 and V is TRBV18; 9 nucleotides agree with TRBD1. Looked up from germline, CDR1 is KGHSH and CDR2 is LQKENI. The CDR3 is 13 residues long. V gave up 6 bases and J gave up 6 bases; unmatched junction bases: 6. CDR3 protein: CASSGTGQSEQYF. In DNA, the CDR3 is TGTGCCAGCTCTGGGACAGGGCAGAGCGAGCAGTACTTC. Filled out from reference TRBV18 and TRBJ2-7, the complete variable domain reads NAGVMQNPRHLVRRRGQEARLRCSPMKGHSHVYWYRQLPEEGLKFMVYLQKENIIDESGMPKERFSAEFPKEGPSILRIQQVVRGDSAAYFCASSGTGQSEQYFGPGTRLTVT.

This clonotype has more than one count but fewer than ten. The rearrangement joins TRBV20-1 to TRBJ2-7; the D is unclear. This CDR3 has 12 amino acids. V lost 0 bases to trimming and J lost 5 bases, with 8 bases between them. The germline gives CDR1 DFQATT, CDR2 SNEGSKA (reference sequence). In DNA, the CDR3 is TGCAGTGCTAGAGATCAAATCAACGAGCAGTACTTC. It yields the protein CSARDQINEQYF.

This clonotype was seen at least ten times. V gene TRBV20-1 combines with J gene TRBJ2-1; no firm D call. This CDR3 region has 16 residues. CDR1 is DFQATT and CDR2 is SNEGSKA in the germline V gene (reference sequence). The germline V and J ends were trimmed by 6 bases and 0 bases, with 18 bases remaining between them. Here the CDR3 reads CSAGFTWSSSYNEQFF. Written as DNA, the CDR3 is TGCAGTGCCGGCTTTACCTGGTCGAGCTCCTACAATGAGCAGTTCTTC.

At least ten counts were recorded for this clonotype. The chain is built from TRBV7-2 and TRBJ2-1, with TRBD1 identical over 9 bases. CDR1 and CDR2 from the germline V gene are SGHTA and FQGNSA. The CDR3 consists of 14 residues. V dropped 2 bases and J dropped 9; count of bases not matched to a gene: 5. The CDR3 loop reads CASSLNRGQGEQFF. The CDR3 coding sequence is TGTGCCAGCAGCTTAAACAGGGGGCAGGGTGAGCAGTTCTTC.

This clonotype was counted at least ten times. Sequence at one end of the junction differs from germline and may be a read error. The chain joins TRBV5-1 to TRBJ1-2; no clear D. Germline V CDR1 and CDR2: SGHRS, YFSETQ. The CDR3 contains 11 residues. The DNA for the CDR3 is TGCGCCAGCAGCTCATCGGGAGGATTTACGTTC. It yields the protein CASSSSGGFTF.

This clonotype was recorded at least ten times. The rearrangement joins TRBV12-3 or TRBV12-4 to TRBJ2-5; either TRBD1 or TRBD2 may fit D (5 bases each). The germline V and J ends were trimmed by 5 bases and 5 bases, with 21 bases remaining between them. The CDR3 length is 16 residues. CDR3 DNA: TGTGCCAGCAGTCTGTCTTTCCGGGGCTGGTTGGAGACCCAGTACTTC. It is translated as CASSLSFRGWLETQYF.

Many counts were recorded for this clonotype. The V gene is TRBV2, the J gene TRBJ2-2; D is undetermined. Germline assignment: CDR1 SNHLY and CDR2 FYNNEI. Trimming pared 8 bases from V and 1 base from J, leaving 11 bases between. This CDR3 comprises 14 residues. The CDR3 spells CASRVSENTGELFF. CDR3 in DNA: TGTGCCAGCCGAGTGTCAGAGAACACCGGGGAGCTGTTTTTT.

This clonotype occurred many times. The gene calls are TRBV20-1 and TRBJ2-7; D may be TRBD1 or TRBD2 (5 bases each). In germline, CDR1 is DFQATT, CDR2 SNEGSKA (reference sequence). V dropped 3 bases and J dropped 5 bases, with 8 bases sitting between them. The CDR3 is made up of 11 amino acids. The CDR3 sequence is CSASRGDEQYF. CDR3 bases: TGCAGTGCTAGCAGAGGGGACGAGCAGTACTTC.

This clonotype was detected ten times or more. This chain links TRBV7-2 with TRBJ2-1; no firm D call. The CDR3 sequence is 14 residues long. V lost 7 bases to trimming and J lost 3 bases, with 13 bases between them. Germline loops: CDR1 SGHTA, CDR2 FQGNSA. The CDR3 nucleotides are TGTGCCAGCACCCACCCTTTAAGCTACAATGAGCAGTTCTTC. This sequence encodes CASTHPLSYNEQFF.

This clonotype appeared many times. DNA of the CDR3: TGCGCCAGCAGCTCAGGACAGGTGGAATCTGAAGCTTTCTTT. Its protein is CASSSGQVESEAFF. The J gene is TRBJ1-1, the V gene TRBV5-1, with TRBD1 identical over 7 bases. Germline V gene sequence: CDR1 SGHRS, CDR2 YFSETQ. J lost 6 bases, V lost 3 bases, and 8 bases had no gene match. The CDR3 runs 14 residues.

This clonotype was recorded many times. The chain combines TRBV7-9 with TRBJ1-2, with D unresolved. The germline CDR1 and CDR2 sequences are SEHNR and FQNEAQ (reference sequence). This CDR3 has 12 amino acids. Trimming cost V 5 bases and J 8 bases, with 12 bases left between them. The CDR3 here is CASSLQARGYTF. The CDR3 DNA is TGTGCCAGCAGCCTCCAGGCCCGGGGCTACACCTTC.

This clonotype showed up many times. This chain joins TRBV20-1 and TRBJ2-1; TRBD2 might be the D (6 bases). In germline, CDR1 is DFQATT, CDR2 SNEGSKA (reference sequence). The V and J ends lost 1 base and 8 bases respectively, with 18 bases between them. The CDR3 runs to 15 residues. The DNA for the CDR3 is TGCAGTGCTAGAGGGTGGAGTAGCGGCTTCGATGAGCAGTTCTTC. Protein sequence: CSARGWSSGFDEQFF.

At least ten counts were recorded for this clonotype. The V call is TRBV7-2, the J call TRBJ2-7; weak D call: TRBD1 (6 bases). The CDR3 loop spans 16 amino acids. Trimming shortened V by 4 bases and J by 4 bases, and 20 bases separated the two germline ends. CDR1 and CDR2 (germline): SGHTA, FQGNSA. This CDR3 is CASSSPRGQTQYEQYF. In DNA, the CDR3 is TGTGCCAGCAGCTCACCCCGGGGACAAACCCAGTACGAGCAGTACTTC.

This clonotype was recorded at least ten times. V and J are TRBV20-1 and TRBJ2-1; 10 bases are a match to TRBD2. The V and J ends lost 1 base and 9 bases, in that order; junction bases with no gene match: 21. The CDR3 extends over 19 amino acids. CDR1 and CDR2 (germline): DFQATT, SNEGSKA (reference sequence). As DNA, the CDR3 is TGCAGTGCTAGAGTTTACTGGAGTTTAGCGGGAGGCGGGGGAGGTGAGCAGTTCTTC. It codes for CSARVYWSLAGGGGGEQFF.

At least ten counts were recorded for this clonotype. This rearrangement joins TRBV5-1 to TRBJ2-7, with D perhaps matching TRBD2 (5 bases). V shed 3 bases and J shed 3 bases, with 16 bases lying between them. Germline V gene data show CDR1 as SGHRS and CDR2 as YFSETQ. The CDR3 consists of 15 residues. The DNA of the CDR3 is TGCGCCAGCAGCTCAGTAGTGGGAGCCAACTACGAGCAGTACTTC. Protein: CASSSVVGANYEQYF. Full variable domain (remainder filled in from reference TRBV5-1 and TRBJ2-7): KAGVTQTPRYLIKTRGQQVTLSCSPISGHRSVSWYQQTPGQGLQFLFEYFSETQRNKGNFPGRFSGRQFSNSRSEMNVSTLELGDSALYLCASSSVVGANYEQYFGPGTRLTVT.

The V and J genes are TRBV12-3 or TRBV12-4 and TRBJ2-7; 7 positions agree with TRBD1. This CDR3 is built from 15 residues. The junction had 13 bases not matched to a gene; V was cut back by 4 bases and J by 7 bases. CDR3 coding DNA: TGTGCCAGCAGTTCGACGGACAGGTCGTTTTGGGAGCAGTACTTC. This codes for CASSSTDRSFWEQYF.

This clonotype was counted many times. V gene TRBV5-1 combines with J gene TRBJ1-2; weak D call: TRBD1 (6 bases). CDR3 length: 12 residues. Germline CDR1 and CDR2: SGHRS and YFSETQ. V dropped 4 bases and J dropped 7 bases, with 11 bases sitting between them. CDR3 DNA: TGCGCCAGCAGCGACAGGTTCGGTGGCTACACCTTC. It is translated as CASSDRFGGYTF.

There are many counts of this clonotype. J is TRBJ1-1 and V is TRBV29-1, with 8 bases that match TRBD1. The V and J ends lost 6 bases and 0 bases, in that order; junction bases with no gene match: 9. CDR1 SQVTM and CDR2 ANQGSEA come from the germline V gene. The CDR3 extends over 15 amino acids. CDR3 residues: CSVTGVRPMNTEAFF. In DNA, the CDR3 is TGCAGCGTGACAGGGGTTAGGCCTATGAACACTGAAGCTTTCTTT.